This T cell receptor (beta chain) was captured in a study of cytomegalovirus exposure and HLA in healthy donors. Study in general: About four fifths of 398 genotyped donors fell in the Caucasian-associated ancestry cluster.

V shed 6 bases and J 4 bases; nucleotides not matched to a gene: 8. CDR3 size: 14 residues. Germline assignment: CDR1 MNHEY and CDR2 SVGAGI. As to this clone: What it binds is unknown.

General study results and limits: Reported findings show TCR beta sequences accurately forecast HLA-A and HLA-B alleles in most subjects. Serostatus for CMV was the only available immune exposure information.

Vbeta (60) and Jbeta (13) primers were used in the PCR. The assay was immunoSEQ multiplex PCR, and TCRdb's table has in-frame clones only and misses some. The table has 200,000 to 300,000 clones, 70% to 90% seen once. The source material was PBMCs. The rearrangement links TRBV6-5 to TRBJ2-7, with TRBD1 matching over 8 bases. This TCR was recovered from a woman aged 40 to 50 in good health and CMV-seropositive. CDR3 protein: CASRRGQGGYEQYF. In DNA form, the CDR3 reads TGTGCCAGCAGACGAGGACAGGGTGGGTACGAGCAGTACTTC.